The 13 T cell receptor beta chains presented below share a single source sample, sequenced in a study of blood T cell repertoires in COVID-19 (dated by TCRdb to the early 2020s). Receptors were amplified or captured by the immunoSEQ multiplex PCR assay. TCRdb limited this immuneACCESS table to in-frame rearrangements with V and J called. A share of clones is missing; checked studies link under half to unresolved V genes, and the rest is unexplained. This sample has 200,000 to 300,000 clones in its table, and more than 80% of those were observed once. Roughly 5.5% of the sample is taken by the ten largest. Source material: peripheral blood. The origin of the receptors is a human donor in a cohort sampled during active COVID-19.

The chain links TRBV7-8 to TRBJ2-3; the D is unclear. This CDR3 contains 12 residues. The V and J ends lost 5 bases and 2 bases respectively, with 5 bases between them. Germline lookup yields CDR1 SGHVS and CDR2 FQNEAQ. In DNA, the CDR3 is TGTGCCAGCAGCCAATACACAGATACGCAGTATTTT. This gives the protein CASSQYTDTQYF.

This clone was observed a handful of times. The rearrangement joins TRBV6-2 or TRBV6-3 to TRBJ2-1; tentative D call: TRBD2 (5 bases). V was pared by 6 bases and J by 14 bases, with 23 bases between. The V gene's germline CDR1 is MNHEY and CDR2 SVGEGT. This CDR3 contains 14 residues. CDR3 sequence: CASSHSLLSASKFF. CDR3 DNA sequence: TGTGCCAGCAGCCACTCGCTTTTGTCGGCTAGCAAGTTCTTC.

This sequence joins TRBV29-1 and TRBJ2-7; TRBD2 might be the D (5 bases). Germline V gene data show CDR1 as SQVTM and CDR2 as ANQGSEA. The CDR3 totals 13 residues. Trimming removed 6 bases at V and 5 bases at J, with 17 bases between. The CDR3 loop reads CSVTPGSMDEQYF. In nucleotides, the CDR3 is TGCAGCGTAACTCCGGGGTCCATGGACGAGCAGTACTTC.

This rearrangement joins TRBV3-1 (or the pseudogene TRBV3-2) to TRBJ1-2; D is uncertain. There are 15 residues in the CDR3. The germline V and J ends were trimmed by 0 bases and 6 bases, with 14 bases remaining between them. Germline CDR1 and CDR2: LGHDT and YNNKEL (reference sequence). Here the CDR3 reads CASSQEGGTRNGYTF. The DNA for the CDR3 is TGTGCCAGCAGCCAAGAAGGTGGTACGAGGAATGGCTACACCTTC.

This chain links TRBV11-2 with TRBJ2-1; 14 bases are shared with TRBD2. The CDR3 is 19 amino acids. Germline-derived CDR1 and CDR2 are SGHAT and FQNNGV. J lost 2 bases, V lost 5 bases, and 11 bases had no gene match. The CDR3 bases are TGTGCCAGCAGCCGGACCGGGACTAGCGGGAGTAGGACCTACAATGAGCAGTTCTTC. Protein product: CASSRTGTSGSRTYNEQFF.

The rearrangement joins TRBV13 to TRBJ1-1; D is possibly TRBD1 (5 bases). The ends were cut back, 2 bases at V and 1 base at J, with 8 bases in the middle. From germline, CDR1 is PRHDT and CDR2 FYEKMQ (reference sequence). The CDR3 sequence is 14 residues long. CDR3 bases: TGTGCCAGCAGCTTAAAAACAGGGAACACTGAAGCTTTCTTT. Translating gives CASSLKTGNTEAFF.

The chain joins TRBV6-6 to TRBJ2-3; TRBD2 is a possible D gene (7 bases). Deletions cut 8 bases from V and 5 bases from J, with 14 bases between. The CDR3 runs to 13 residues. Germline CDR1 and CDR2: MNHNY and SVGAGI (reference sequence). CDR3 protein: CASGGGGRDTQYF. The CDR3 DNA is TGTGCCAGCGGAGGGGGGGGTAGAGATACGCAGTATTTT.

CDR3 loop: CATSDNSGGGYGYTF. Here the CDR3 DNA reads TGTGCCACCAGTGATAACTCGGGGGGCGGTTATGGCTACACCTTC. V gene TRBV24-1 combines with J gene TRBJ1-2; perhaps TRBD1 as D (6 bases). The V gene lost 3 bases and the J gene lost 5 bases, with 15 bases spanning the gap. Germline assignment: CDR1 KGHDR and CDR2 SFDVKD. The CDR3 loop spans 15 amino acids.

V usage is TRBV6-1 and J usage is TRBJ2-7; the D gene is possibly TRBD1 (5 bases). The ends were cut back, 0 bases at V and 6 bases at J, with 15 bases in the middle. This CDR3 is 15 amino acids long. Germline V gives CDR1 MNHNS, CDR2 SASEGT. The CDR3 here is CASSEARRQTGEQYF. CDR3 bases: TGTGCCAGCAGTGAAGCGCGTAGACAGACGGGCGAGCAGTACTTC.

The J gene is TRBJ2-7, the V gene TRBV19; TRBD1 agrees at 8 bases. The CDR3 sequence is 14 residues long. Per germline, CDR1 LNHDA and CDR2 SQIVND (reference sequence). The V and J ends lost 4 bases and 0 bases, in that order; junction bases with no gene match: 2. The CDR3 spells CASSNRGYSYEQYF. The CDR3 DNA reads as TGTGCCAGTAGTAACAGGGGGTACTCCTACGAGCAGTACTTC. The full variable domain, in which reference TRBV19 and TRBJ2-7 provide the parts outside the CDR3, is DGGITQSPKYLFRKEGQNVTLSCEQNLNHDAMYWYRQDPGQGLRLIYYSQIVNDFQKGDIAEGYSVSREKKESFPLTVTSAQKNPTAFYLCASSNRGYSYEQYFGPGTRLTVT.

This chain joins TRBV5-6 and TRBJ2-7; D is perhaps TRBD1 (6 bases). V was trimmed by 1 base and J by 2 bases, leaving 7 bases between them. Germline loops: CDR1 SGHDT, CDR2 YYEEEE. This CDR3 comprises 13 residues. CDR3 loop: CASSLRDTYEQYF. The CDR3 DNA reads TGTGCCAGCAGCTTGCGGGACACCTACGAGCAGTACTTC.

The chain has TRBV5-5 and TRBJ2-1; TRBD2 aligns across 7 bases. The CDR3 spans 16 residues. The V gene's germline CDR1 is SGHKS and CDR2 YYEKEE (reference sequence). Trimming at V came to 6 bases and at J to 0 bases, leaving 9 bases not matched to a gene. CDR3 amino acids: CASTPGRTSSYNEQFF. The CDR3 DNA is TGTGCCAGCACCCCGGGAAGGACTAGCTCCTACAATGAGCAGTTCTTC.

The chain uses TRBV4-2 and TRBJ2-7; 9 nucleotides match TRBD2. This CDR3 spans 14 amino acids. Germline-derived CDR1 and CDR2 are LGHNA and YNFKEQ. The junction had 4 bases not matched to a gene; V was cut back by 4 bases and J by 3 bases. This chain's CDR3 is CASSPTSGYYEQYF. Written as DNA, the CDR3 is TGTGCCAGCAGCCCTACTAGCGGGTACTACGAGCAGTACTTC.